This TCR beta chain was sequenced in a study of T-cell memory formation after mild COVID-19. Study-wide context: Among the donors, TCR clusters were largely specific to each donor. The study's findings and limits: Second-wave clones reaching peak frequency on day 37 lacked confirmed SARS-CoV-2 specificity. Mainly CM and EM harbored the contracting CD4+ clones; mainly EMRA harbored the CD8+ ones.

This CDR3 is 14 amino acids long. Germline CDR1 SNHLY, CDR2 FYNNEI. After removal of 6 bases from V and 4 bases from J, the junction contained 4 bases not matched to a gene. In TCRdb, the 5' RACE reads were re-called with MiXCR into one record per CDR3 protein. In the table there are around 440,000 distinct CDR3 sequences, about 20% of which are singletons. This clonotype has just a few counts. The antigen is not known. The J gene is TRBJ2-7, the V gene TRBV2, with TRBD2 matching over 12 bases. The sequencing sample was made of PBMCs or a T cell subset sorted from them (not recorded which). The clonotype was recovered from an adult woman who had mild COVID-19 (a few samples of this study predate the infection). Cell type and time point are not known. The CDR3 is CASRGLAGQYEQYF. For the CDR3, the DNA is TGTGCCAGCAGGGGACTAGCGGGCCAGTACGAGCAGTACTTC.